This paragraph reports one T cell receptor (beta chain). Antigen specificity is unknown. With the library built for alpha chains, this beta chain is off target and its frequency is not meaningful. The time point was: sample taken at primary tumor resection. This specimen belongs to a study of spatial heterogeneity in lung cancer. In the study overall: Beta-chain sequences were consistently detected more often than alpha-chain sequences.

This CDR3 is built from 12 residues. V was clipped by 4 bases and J by 6 bases, with 8 bases between them. Germline V CDR1 and CDR2: SGHRS, YFSETQ. Individually, TCR cDNA molecules were each labelled with a unique molecular identifier. TCRdb processed the 5' RACE reads anew with MiXCR; each CDR3 protein has one entry. The sample yields fewer than 4,000 distinct CDR3 sequences, over 8% seen once. Overall study results and limits: The number of expanded tumor alpha and beta chains correlated with mutation number.

The sequence derives from a male donor with early-stage non-small cell lung cancer. Material: lung tumor tissue, obtained at surgery. V and J are TRBV5-1 and TRBJ2-1; the D is unclear. CDR3 bases: TGCGCCAGCAGCCCCGGAGTCAATGAGCAGTTCTTC. It is translated as CASSPGVNEQFF. The full variable domain, in which reference TRBV5-1 and TRBJ2-1 provide the parts outside the CDR3, is KAGVTQTPRYLIKTRGQQVTLSCSPISGHRSVSWYQQTPGQGLQFLFEYFSETQRNKGNFPGRFSGRQFSNSRSEMNVSTLELGDSALYLCASSPGVNEQFFGPGTRLTVL.